These 20 T cell receptor beta chains were all obtained from the same sample, sequenced in a study of blood T cell repertoires in COVID-19 (dated by TCRdb to 2020 to 2021). Library creation used the immunoSEQ multiplex PCR assay. What TCRdb holds here is the immuneACCESS table cut down to in-frame rearrangements. Part of the clones is not present; checked against another copy, under half of the missing clones reflect an unresolved V gene, and the others are unexplained. The sample data list 80,000 to 130,000 clones, and approximately 86% of these were observed just once. The top ten clonotypes cover less than 7.5% of the sample. The sample was peripheral blood. Receptors were obtained from a woman aged 55-69 years with acute or convalescent COVID-19.

This clone was detected a few times. The rearrangement links TRBV3-1 (or the pseudogene TRBV3-2) to TRBJ1-2, with D uncertain. V shed 4 bases and J shed 1 base, with 16 bases lying between them. Germline values: CDR1 LGHDT, CDR2 YNNKEL (reference sequence). This CDR3 has 16 amino acids. The CDR3 is CASSRVGDRLNYGYTF. The CDR3 DNA sequence: TGTGCCAGCAGCCGTGTGGGAGACCGTCTTAACTATGGCTACACCTTC.

The chain has TRBV7-2 and TRBJ1-3, with TRBD1 identical over 7 bases. V was clipped by 0 bases and J by 0 bases; unmatched bases: 5. CDR1 SGHTA and CDR2 FQGNSA come from the germline V gene. The CDR3 is 17 amino acids. CDR3 in DNA: TGTGCCAGCAGCTTAGCAGGGGGCCCGACCTCTGGAAACACCATATATTTT. Its translation is CASSLAGGPTSGNTIYF.

The count of this clone is one. This sequence joins TRBV30 and TRBJ1-3; possibly TRBD1 for D (5 bases). V was trimmed by 3 bases and J by 0 bases, leaving 12 bases between them. Germline CDR1 is GTSNPN and CDR2 is SVGIG (reference sequence). The CDR3 is 15 residues long. The CDR3 DNA reads TGTGCCTGGAGCCCTGGGGGGAGCTCTGGAAACACCATATATTTT. The encoded protein is CAWSPGGSSGNTIYF.

The chain couples TRBV4-1 to TRBJ2-3; D is uncertain. The germline CDR1 and CDR2 sequences are MGHRA and YSYEKL. Trimming pared 0 bases from V and 3 bases from J, leaving 7 bases between. The CDR3 contains 14 residues. In nucleotides, the CDR3 is TGCGCCAGCAGCCAAGATGTAGCAACAGATACGCAGTATTTT. It specifies CASSQDVATDTQYF.

The rearrangement uses TRBV6-5 and TRBJ1-2; 7 positions agree with TRBD1. CDR3 length: 15 amino acids. Germline trimming cut 6 bases from V and 0 bases from J; bases unmatched to any gene: 7. Germline V gene data show CDR1 as MNHEY and CDR2 as SVGAGI. The chain's CDR3 is CASSQTGAANYGYTF. The CDR3 DNA sequence: TGTGCCAGCAGCCAAACAGGGGCAGCTAACTATGGCTACACCTTC.

CDR3 loop: CASSVGNQPQHF. For the CDR3, the DNA is TGTGCCAGCAGTGTAGGCAATCAGCCCCAGCATTTT. This chain uses TRBV25-1 with TRBJ1-5; D remains ambiguous. V was cut by 4 bases and J by 2 bases, with 3 bases left in between. Looked up from germline, CDR1 is MGHDK and CDR2 is SYGVNS. The CDR3 has 12 amino acids.

This chain joins TRBV27 and TRBJ2-7, with 9 bases identical to TRBD2. This CDR3 has 16 residues. Germline lookup yields CDR1 MNHEY and CDR2 SMNVEV (reference sequence). The J segment lost 2 bases and the V segment lost 5 bases, leaving 10 bases of the junction unmatched. The CDR3 region has the DNA TGTGCCAGCAGTAGAAACCGGGCTAGCGGGGCCTACGAGCAGTACTTC. This translates into CASSRNRASGAYEQYF.

The chain couples TRBV6-5 to TRBJ1-2; D is undetermined. CDR1 and CDR2 (germline): MNHEY, SVGAGI. The germline V and J ends were trimmed by 10 bases and 5 bases, with 14 bases remaining between them. This CDR3 comprises 12 residues. CDR3 sequence (DNA): TGTGCCACCACTGGACGGACTTATGGCTACACCTTC. It encodes CATTGRTYGYTF.

V and J are TRBV6-6 and TRBJ2-7; TRBD2 aligns across 7 bases. V dropped 0 bases and J dropped 3; count of bases not matched to a gene: 2. The CDR3 covers 14 residues. From germline, CDR1 is MNHNY and CDR2 SVGAGI (reference sequence). In DNA form, the CDR3 reads TGTGCCAGCAGTTACTCGGGCGGGGGCTACGAGCAGTACGTC. Residues: CASSYSGGGYEQYV.

This sequence joins TRBV7-9 and TRBJ2-7; D call uncertain. V shed 5 bases and J shed 6 bases, with 11 bases lying between them. This CDR3 has 12 residues. Germline CDR1 SEHNR, CDR2 FQNEAQ (reference sequence). In DNA, the CDR3 is TGTGCCAGCAGCCCTCACCTAGGCGAGCAGTACTTC. Amino acid sequence: CASSPHLGEQYF.

The J gene is TRBJ2-5, the V gene TRBV14, with D possibly matching TRBD1 (7 bases). In germline, CDR1 is SGHDN, CDR2 FVKESK. CDR3 length: 15 residues. Trimming stripped 5 bases from V and 0 bases from J, with 13 bases between. DNA of the CDR3: TGTGCCAGCAGCGCGGGACAGTTCCACCAAGAGACCCAGTACTTC. Translating it yields CASSAGQFHQETQYF.

The chain employs TRBV7-2 and TRBJ1-1; D is perhaps TRBD1 (5 bases). Germline-derived CDR1 and CDR2 are SGHTA and FQGNSA. The CDR3 is 13 amino acids. V was trimmed by 8 bases and J by 2 bases, leaving 12 bases between them. This CDR3 reads CASLGQLNTEAFF. The DNA for the CDR3 is TGTGCCAGCCTGGGGCAGCTCAACACTGAAGCTTTCTTT.

V usage is TRBV28 and J usage is TRBJ1-2; D might be TRBD1 (5 bases). This CDR3 is built from 12 residues. Germline V gives CDR1 MDHEN, CDR2 SYDVKM. V shed 6 bases and J shed 4 bases, with 9 bases lying between them. The CDR3 sequence: CASSWGRYGYTF. CDR3 in DNA: TGTGCCAGCAGCTGGGGCCGCTATGGCTACACCTTC.

The chain is built from TRBV2 and TRBJ1-2, with unresolved D. This CDR3 comprises 14 residues. V shed 4 bases and J shed 8 bases, with 17 bases lying between them. Germline V gives CDR1 SNHLY, CDR2 FYNNEI. The CDR3 DNA reads TGTGCCAGCAGTGGAGGATCCGGCCCCCGGGGCTACACCTTC. It encodes CASSGGSGPRGYTF.

J is TRBJ2-2 and V is TRBV7-6; D is possibly TRBD2 (6 bases). The V gene lost 5 bases and the J gene lost 3 bases, with 16 bases spanning the gap. CDR1 is SGHVS and CDR2 is FNYEAQ in the germline V gene. This CDR3 contains 16 residues. The DNA of the CDR3 is TGTGCCAGCAGCCCGGGCGGGGTGGTGTACACCGGGGAGCTGTTTTTT. Translating it yields CASSPGGVVYTGELFF.

The chain carries TRBV9 and TRBJ1-2; tentative D call: TRBD1 (5 bases). This CDR3 spans 14 amino acids. Trimming pared 2 bases from V and 8 bases from J, leaving 16 bases between. CDR1 SGDLS and CDR2 YYNGEE come from the germline V gene. The CDR3 here is CASSVGLLDEGYTF. Here the CDR3 DNA reads TGTGCCAGCAGCGTGGGGCTTTTAGATGAAGGCTACACCTTC.

This rearrangement joins TRBV3-1 (or the pseudogene TRBV3-2) to TRBJ1-2; no definite D call. Per germline, CDR1 LGHDT and CDR2 YNNKEL (reference sequence). The V and J ends lost 1 base and 11 bases respectively, with 20 bases between them. The CDR3 is made up of 15 amino acids. CDR3 residues: CASSQGPGVGKSYTF. The CDR3 DNA follows: TGTGCCAGCAGCCAAGGTCCGGGAGTGGGAAAATCTTACACCTTC.

This clone was detected once. The chain links TRBV19 to TRBJ1-5, with 7 positions matching TRBD1. This CDR3 has 13 amino acids. Germline-derived CDR1 and CDR2 are LNHDA and SQIVND (reference sequence). The trim removed 3 bases at V and 5 bases at J, leaving 1 base unmatched. The CDR3 sequence: CASSIDRDQPQHF. The CDR3 DNA reads as TGTGCCAGTAGTATCGACAGGGATCAGCCCCAGCATTTT.

The gene calls are TRBV19 and TRBJ2-7; D is perhaps TRBD1 (5 bases). With 6 bases removed from V and 6 bases from J, the gap between germline ends came to 21 bases. The length of the CDR3 is 15 residues. CDR1 and CDR2 from the germline V gene are LNHDA and SQIVND (reference sequence). The CDR3 region is CASRLQASPTREQYF. CDR3 DNA: TGTGCCAGTAGATTACAGGCTTCCCCTACTCGCGAGCAGTACTTC.

This clone was detected a few times. Written as DNA, the CDR3 is TGCAGCGTTGCCCAGACAGGGGGCACTGGCTACACCTTC. The encoded protein is CSVAQTGGTGYTF. The chain joins TRBV29-1 to TRBJ1-2; TRBD1 aligns across 10 bases. CDR3 length: 13 residues. The junction had 6 bases not matched to a gene; V was cut back by 4 bases and J by 7 bases. Per germline, CDR1 SQVTM and CDR2 ANQGSEA.